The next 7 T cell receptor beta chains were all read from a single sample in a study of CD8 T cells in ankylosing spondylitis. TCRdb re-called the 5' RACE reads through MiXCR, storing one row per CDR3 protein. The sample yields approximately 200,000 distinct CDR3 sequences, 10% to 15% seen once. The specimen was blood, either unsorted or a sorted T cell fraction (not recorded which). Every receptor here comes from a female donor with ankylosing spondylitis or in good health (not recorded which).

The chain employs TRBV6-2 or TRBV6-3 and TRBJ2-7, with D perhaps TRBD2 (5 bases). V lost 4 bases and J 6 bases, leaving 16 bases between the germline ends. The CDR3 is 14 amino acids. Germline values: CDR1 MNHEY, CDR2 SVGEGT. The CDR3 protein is CASSFTLPGSEQYF. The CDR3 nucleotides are TGTGCCAGCAGTTTTACCCTCCCGGGGAGCGAGCAGTACTTC.

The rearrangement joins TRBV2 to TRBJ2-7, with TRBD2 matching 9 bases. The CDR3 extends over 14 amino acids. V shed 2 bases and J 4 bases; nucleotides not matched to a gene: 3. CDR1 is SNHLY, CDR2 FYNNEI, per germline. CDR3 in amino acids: CASSEMAGGYEQYF. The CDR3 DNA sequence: TGTGCCAGCAGTGAAATGGCGGGAGGGTACGAGCAGTACTTC. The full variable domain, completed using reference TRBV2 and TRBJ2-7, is EPEVTQTPSHQVTQMGQEVILRCVPISNHLYFYWYRQILGQKVEFLVSFYNNEISEKSEIFDDQFSVERPDGSNFTLKIRSTKLEDSAMYFCASSEMAGGYEQYFGPGTRLTVT.

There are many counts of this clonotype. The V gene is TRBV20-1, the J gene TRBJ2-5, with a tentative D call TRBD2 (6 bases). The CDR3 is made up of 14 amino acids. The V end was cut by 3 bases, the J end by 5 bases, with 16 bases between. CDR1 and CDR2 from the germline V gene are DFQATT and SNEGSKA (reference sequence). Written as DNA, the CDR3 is TGCAGTGCTAGGGACTACCTGTCTGTCGAGACCCAGTACTTC. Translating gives CSARDYLSVETQYF.

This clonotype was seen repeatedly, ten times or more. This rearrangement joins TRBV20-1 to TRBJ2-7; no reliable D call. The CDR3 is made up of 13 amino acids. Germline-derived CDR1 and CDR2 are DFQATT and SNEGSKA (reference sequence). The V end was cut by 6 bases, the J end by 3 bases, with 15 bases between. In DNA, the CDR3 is TGCAGTGCGAAGATCCCGACCTTCTACGAGCAGTACTTC. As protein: CSAKIPTFYEQYF.

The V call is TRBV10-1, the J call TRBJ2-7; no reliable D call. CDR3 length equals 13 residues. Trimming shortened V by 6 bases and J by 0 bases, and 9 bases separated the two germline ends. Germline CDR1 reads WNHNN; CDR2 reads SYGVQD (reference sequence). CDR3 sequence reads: CASRVSFSYEQYF. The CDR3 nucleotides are TGCGCCAGCAGAGTCTCCTTCTCCTACGAGCAGTACTTC.

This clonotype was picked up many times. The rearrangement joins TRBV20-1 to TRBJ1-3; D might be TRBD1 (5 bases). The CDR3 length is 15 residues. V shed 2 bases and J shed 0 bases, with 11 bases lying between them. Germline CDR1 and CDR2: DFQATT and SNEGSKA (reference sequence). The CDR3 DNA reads TGCAGTGCTAGACCCGCGGGGCCCTCTGGAAACACCATATATTTT. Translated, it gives CSARPAGPSGNTIYF.

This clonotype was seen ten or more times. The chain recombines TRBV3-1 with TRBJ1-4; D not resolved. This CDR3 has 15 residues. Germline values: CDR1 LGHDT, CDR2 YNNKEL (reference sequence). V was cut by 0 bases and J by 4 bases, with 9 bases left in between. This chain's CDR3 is CASSQDRTVNEKLFF. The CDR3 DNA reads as TGTGCCAGCAGCCAAGATCGGACGGTTAATGAAAAACTGTTTTTT.